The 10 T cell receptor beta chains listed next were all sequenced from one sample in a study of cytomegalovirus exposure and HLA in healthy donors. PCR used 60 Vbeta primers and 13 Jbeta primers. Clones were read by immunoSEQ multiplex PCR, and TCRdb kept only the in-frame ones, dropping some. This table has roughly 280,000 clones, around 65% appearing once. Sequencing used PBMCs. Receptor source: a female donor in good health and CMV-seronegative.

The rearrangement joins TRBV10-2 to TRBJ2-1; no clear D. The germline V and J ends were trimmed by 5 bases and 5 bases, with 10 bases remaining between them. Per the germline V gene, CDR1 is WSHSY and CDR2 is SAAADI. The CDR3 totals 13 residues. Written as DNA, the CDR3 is TGCGCCAGCAGTATTACACGGGACAATGAGCAGTTCTTC. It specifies CASSITRDNEQFF.

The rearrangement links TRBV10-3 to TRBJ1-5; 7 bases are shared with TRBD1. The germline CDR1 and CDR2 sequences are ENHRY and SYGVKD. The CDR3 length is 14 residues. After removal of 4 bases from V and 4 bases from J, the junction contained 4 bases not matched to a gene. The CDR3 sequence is CAISGGQPNQPQHF. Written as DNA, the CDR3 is TGTGCCATCAGTGGGGGACAGCCGAATCAGCCCCAGCATTTT.

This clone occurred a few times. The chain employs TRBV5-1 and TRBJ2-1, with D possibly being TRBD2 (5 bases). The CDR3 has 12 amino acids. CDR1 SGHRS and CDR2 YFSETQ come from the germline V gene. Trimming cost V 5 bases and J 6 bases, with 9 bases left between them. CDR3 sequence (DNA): TGCGCCAGCAGGGCTAGCCCCAATGAGCAGTTCTTC. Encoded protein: CASRASPNEQFF.

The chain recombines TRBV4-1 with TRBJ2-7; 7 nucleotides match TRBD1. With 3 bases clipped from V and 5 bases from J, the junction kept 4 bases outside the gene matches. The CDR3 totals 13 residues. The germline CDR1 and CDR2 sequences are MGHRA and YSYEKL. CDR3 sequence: CASSHPQGDEQYF. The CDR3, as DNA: TGCGCCAGCAGCCACCCCCAGGGGGACGAGCAGTACTTC.

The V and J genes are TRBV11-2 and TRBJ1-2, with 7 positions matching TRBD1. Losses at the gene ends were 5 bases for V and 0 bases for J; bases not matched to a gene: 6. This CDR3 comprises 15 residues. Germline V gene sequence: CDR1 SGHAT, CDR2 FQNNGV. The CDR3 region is CASSRPGQTNYGYTF. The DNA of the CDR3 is TGTGCCAGCAGCCGTCCGGGACAGACTAACTATGGCTACACCTTC.

The CDR3 sequence: CASSRQNRGWSTF. The CDR3 DNA reads TGTGCCAGCAGCCGACAAAACAGGGGTTGGAGCACCTTC. This rearrangement joins TRBV11-1 to TRBJ1-2; the match to TRBD1 covers 7 bases. Germline lookup yields CDR1 SGHAT and CDR2 FQDESV (reference sequence). The junction had 13 bases not matched to a gene; V was cut back by 5 bases and J by 13 bases. The CDR3 is 13 residues long.

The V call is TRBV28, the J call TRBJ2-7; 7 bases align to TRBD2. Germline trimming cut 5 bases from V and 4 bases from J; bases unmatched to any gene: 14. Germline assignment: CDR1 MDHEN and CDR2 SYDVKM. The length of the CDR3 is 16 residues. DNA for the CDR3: TGTGCCAGCAGTCAACCAGGTCCCCCGGGGGGTTACGAGCAGTACTTC. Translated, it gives CASSQPGPPGGYEQYF.

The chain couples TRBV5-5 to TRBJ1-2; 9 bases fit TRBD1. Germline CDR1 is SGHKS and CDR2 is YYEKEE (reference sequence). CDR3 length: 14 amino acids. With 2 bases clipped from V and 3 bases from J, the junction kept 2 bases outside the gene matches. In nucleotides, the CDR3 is TGTGCCAGCAGCTTCCGGACAGGGGACTATGGCTACACCTTC. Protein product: CASSFRTGDYGYTF.

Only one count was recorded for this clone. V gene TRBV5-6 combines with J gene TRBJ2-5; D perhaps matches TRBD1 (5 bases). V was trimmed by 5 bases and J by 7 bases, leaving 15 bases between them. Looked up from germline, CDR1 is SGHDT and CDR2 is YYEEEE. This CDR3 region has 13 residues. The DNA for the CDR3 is TGTGCCAGCAGTCTCACAGTGGACATGACCCAGTACTTC. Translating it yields CASSLTVDMTQYF.

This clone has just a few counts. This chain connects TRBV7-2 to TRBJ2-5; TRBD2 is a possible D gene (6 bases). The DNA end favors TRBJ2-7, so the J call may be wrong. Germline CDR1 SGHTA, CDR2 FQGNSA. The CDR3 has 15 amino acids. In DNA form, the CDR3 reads TGTGCCAGCAGCTTATGGGTGGCGGGGAACTACGAGCAGTACTTC. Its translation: CASSLWVAGNYEQYF.